Below are 9 T cell receptor beta chains sequenced from a single sample in a study of T cell repertoires in cytomegalovirus infection. MiXCR, run by TCRdb on the reads, gives a single entry per CDR3 protein. The repertoire holds fewer than 950,000 distinct CDR3 sequences, with approximately 32% as singletons. These receptors' antigens are unknown. This specimen was cultured CD8+ T cells from PBMCs, taken from culture after CMV antigen stimulation. The receptors stem from a human donor in good health (CMV status not recorded). Some clones in this sample may be carry-over from other donors' samples.

This clonotype has more than one count but fewer than ten. The chain has TRBV7-9 and TRBJ1-2; D remains unclear. CDR3 length equals 14 residues. Looked up from germline, CDR1 is SEHNR and CDR2 is FQNEAQ (reference sequence). Trimming left V 1 base short and J 3 bases short, with 9 bases between. CDR3 DNA sequence: TGTGCCAGCAGCTTAGAGAGAGGCCACTATGGCTACACCTTC. Amino acid sequence: CASSLERGHYGYTF.

The V gene is TRBV29-1, the J gene TRBJ1-1; 7 bases are shared with TRBD1. Trimming cost V 3 bases and J 3 bases; bases outside gene matches: 7. This CDR3 is built from 14 residues. Germline CDR1 is SQVTM and CDR2 is ANQGSEA. CDR3 bases: TGCAGCGTTGATCAGGGGGGGCTGGACACTGAAGCTTTCTTT. Translated, it gives CSVDQGGLDTEAFF.

This clonotype was detected a few times. V is TRBV6-5 and J is TRBJ2-2; a possible D gene is TRBD1 (6 bases). CDR1 is MNHEY and CDR2 is SVGAGI in the germline V gene. V lost 0 bases and J lost 6, with 32 bases in between. The CDR3 length is 22 residues. In DNA, the CDR3 is TGTGCCAGCAGTTACTCTGGAATAGGGGGTTCCCCAGGGACCCAGGAAGCCGGGGAGCTGTTTTTT. Translated, it gives CASSYSGIGGSPGTQEAGELFF.

The chain uses TRBV6-4 and TRBJ1-5; D is perhaps TRBD1 (5 bases). The CDR3 is made up of 14 amino acids. CDR1 MRHNA and CDR2 SNTAGT come from the germline V gene. The germline V and J ends were trimmed by 3 bases and 6 bases, with 12 bases remaining between them. The CDR3 region has the DNA TGTGCCAGCAGTGAGCAGGGAGGAAGTCAGCCCCAGCATTTT. It encodes CASSEQGGSQPQHF.

This clonotype turned up a few times. The V gene is TRBV24-1, the J gene TRBJ1-5; 9 bases are shared with TRBD1. After removal of 3 bases from V and 2 bases from J, the junction contained 1 base not matched to a gene. The CDR3 totals 15 residues. CDR1 KGHDR and CDR2 SFDVKD come from the germline V gene. CDR3 sequence: CATSDRTGGNQPQHF. The CDR3 DNA reads TGTGCCACCAGTGATCGGACAGGGGGCAATCAGCCCCAGCATTTT.

This clonotype has just a few counts. This chain connects TRBV7-9 to TRBJ2-1; no reliable D call. The CDR3 is made up of 17 amino acids. Germline V gives CDR1 SEHNR, CDR2 FQNEAQ (reference sequence). V dropped 4 bases and J dropped 1 base, with 17 bases sitting between them. CDR3 sequence (DNA): TGTGCCAGCAGCTCCCCGCCGGTGGGAATTTCCTACAATGAGCAGTTCTTC. This gives the protein CASSSPPVGISYNEQFF.

This clonotype came up many times. This chain connects TRBV27 to TRBJ1-5; D gene uncertain. The V gene's germline CDR1 is MNHEY and CDR2 SMNVEV (reference sequence). The CDR3 loop spans 14 amino acids. The V end was cut by 6 bases, the J end by 2 bases, with 11 bases between. The CDR3 nucleotides read TGTGCCAGCAGCTTACAAGGGCGCAATCAGCCCCAGCATTTT. Its protein is CASSLQGRNQPQHF.

This clonotype has more than one count but fewer than ten. The CDR3 spells CASTLGKRNTEAFF. The CDR3 nucleotides are TGTGCCAGCACCCTGGGAAAGCGGAACACTGAAGCTTTCTTT. J is TRBJ1-1 and V is TRBV6-1; D gene uncertain. This CDR3 is built from 14 residues. CDR1 MNHNS and CDR2 SASEGT come from the germline V gene. The V and J ends lost 7 bases and 1 base respectively, with 13 bases between them.

V usage is TRBV2 and J usage is TRBJ1-5, with a possible D match to TRBD1 (5 bases). Germline V gene sequence: CDR1 SNHLY, CDR2 FYNNEI. The CDR3 consists of 16 residues. V was shortened by 2 bases and J by 0 bases, with 11 bases between the two germline ends. CDR3: CASSERTTDSNQPQHF. CDR3 sequence (DNA): TGTGCCAGCAGTGAAAGGACAACGGATAGCAATCAGCCCCAGCATTTT.